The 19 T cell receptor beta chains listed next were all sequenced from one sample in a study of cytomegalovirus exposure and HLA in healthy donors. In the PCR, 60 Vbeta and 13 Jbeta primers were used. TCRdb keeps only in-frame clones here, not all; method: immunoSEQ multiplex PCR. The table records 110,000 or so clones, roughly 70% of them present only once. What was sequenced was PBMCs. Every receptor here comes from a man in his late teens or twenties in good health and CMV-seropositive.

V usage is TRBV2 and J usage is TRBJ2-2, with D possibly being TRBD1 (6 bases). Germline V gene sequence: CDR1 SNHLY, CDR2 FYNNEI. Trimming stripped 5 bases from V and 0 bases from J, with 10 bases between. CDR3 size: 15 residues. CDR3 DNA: TGTGCCAGCAGTTACAGGGTACCGAACACCGGGGAGCTGTTTTTT. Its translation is CASSYRVPNTGELFF.

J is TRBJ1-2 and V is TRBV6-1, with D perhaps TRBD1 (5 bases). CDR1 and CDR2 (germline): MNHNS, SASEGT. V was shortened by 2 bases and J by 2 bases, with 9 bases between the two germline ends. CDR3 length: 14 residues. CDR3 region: CASSERGRNYGYTF. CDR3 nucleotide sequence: TGTGCCAGCAGTGAAAGGGGCAGAAACTATGGCTACACCTTC.

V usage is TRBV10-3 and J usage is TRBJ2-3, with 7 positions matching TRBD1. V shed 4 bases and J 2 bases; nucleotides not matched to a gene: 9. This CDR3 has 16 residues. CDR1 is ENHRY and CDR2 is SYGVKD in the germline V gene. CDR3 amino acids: CAISAGDSLATDTQYF. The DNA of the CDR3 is TGTGCCATCAGTGCAGGGGACAGTCTAGCCACAGATACGCAGTATTTT.

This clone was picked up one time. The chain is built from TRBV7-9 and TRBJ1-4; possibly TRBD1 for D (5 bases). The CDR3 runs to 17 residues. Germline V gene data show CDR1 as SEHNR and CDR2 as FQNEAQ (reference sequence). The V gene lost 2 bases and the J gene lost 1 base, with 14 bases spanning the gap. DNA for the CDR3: TGTGCCAGCAGCTTACGTGCTGGGGGGAGAACTAATGAAAAACTGTTTTTT. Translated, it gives CASSLRAGGRTNEKLFF.

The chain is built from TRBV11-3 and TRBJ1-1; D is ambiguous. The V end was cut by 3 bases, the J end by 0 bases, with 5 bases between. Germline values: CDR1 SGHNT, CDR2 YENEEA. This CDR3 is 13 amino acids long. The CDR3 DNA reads TGTGCCAGCAGCTTCCAGGTGAACACTGAAGCTTTCTTT. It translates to CASSFQVNTEAFF.

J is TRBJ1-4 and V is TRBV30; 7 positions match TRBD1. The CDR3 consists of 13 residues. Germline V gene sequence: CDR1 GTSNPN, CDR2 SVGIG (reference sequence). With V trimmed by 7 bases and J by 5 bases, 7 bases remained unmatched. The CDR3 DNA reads TGTGCCTACTCGACAGGGAGAAATGAAAAACTGTTTTTT. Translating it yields CAYSTGRNEKLFF.

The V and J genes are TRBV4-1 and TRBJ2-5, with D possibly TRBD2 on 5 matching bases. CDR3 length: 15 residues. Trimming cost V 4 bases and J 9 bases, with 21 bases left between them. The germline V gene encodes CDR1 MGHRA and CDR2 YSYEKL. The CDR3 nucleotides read TGCGCCAGCAGCCCGGAACCTACTCCCCTCGGGGCCCAGTACTTC. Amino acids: CASSPEPTPLGAQYF.

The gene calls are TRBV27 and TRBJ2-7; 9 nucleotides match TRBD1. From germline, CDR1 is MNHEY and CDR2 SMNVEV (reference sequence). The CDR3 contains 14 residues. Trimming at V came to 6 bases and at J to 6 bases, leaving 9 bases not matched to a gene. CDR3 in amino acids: CASSPGQGIGEQYV. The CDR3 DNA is TGTGCCAGCAGCCCTGGACAGGGGATTGGCGAGCAGTACGTC.

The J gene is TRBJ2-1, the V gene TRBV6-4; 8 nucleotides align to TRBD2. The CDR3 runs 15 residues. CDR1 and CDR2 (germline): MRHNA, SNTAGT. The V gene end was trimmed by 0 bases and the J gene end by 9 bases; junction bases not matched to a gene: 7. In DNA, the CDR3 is TGTGCCAGCAGTGACTCGATCGGGGGGGCCGGTGAGCAGTTCTTC. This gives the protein CASSDSIGGAGEQFF.

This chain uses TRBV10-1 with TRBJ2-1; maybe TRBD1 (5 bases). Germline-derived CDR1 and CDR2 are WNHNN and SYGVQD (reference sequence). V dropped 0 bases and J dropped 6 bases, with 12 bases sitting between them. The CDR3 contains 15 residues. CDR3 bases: TGCGCCAGCAGTGAGTCGACTCTCAGGGTCAATGAGCAGTTCTTC. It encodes CASSESTLRVNEQFF.

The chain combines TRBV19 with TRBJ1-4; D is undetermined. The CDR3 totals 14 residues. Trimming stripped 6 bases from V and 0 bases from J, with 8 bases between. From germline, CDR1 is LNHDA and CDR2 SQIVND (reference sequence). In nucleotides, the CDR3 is TGTGCCAGTAGCGCCAGCGCAACTAATGAAAAACTGTTTTTT. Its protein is CASSASATNEKLFF.

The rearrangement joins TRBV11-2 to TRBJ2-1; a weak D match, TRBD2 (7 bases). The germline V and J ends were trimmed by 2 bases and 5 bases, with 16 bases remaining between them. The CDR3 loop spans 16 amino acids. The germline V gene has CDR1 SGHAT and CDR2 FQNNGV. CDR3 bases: TGTGCCAGCAGCTTAAGTCCGCGGGGGCCGGACAATGAGCAGTTCTTC. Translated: CASSLSPRGPDNEQFF.

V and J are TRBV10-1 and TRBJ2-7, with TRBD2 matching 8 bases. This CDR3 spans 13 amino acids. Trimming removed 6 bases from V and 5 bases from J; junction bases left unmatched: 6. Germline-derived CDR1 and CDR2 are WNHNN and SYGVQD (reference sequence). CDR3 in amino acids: CASRLGGAHEQYV. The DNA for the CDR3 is TGCGCCAGCAGGCTCGGGGGGGCTCACGAGCAGTACGTC.

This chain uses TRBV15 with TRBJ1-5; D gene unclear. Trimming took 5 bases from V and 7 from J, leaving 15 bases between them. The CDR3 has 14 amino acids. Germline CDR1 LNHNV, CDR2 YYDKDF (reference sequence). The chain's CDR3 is CATSRGLNQQPQHF. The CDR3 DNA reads TGTGCCACCAGCCGAGGACTAAATCAACAGCCCCAGCATTTT.

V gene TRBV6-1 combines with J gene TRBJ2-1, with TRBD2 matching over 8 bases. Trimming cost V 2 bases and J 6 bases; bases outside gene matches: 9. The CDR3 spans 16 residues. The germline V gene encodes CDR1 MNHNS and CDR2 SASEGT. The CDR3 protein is CASSEFSRGGRNEQFF. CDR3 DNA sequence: TGTGCCAGCAGTGAATTTTCCCGGGGGGGCCGCAATGAGCAGTTCTTC.

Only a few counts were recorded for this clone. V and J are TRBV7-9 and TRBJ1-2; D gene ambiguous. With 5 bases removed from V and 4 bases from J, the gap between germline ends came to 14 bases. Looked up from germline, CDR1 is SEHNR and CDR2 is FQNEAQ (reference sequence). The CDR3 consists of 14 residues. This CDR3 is CASSPRTEPYGYTF. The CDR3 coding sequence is TGTGCCAGCAGCCCCCGAACAGAGCCCTATGGCTACACCTTC.

This CDR3 is CASSEGGGAVNTGELFF. The CDR3 coding sequence is TGTGCCAGCAGTGAAGGAGGGGGGGCGGTAAACACCGGGGAGCTGTTTTTT. The chain couples TRBV6-1 to TRBJ2-2; D is possibly TRBD2 (7 bases). The germline gives CDR1 MNHNS, CDR2 SASEGT. The CDR3 is 17 amino acids. V lost 1 base to trimming and J lost 2 bases, with 14 bases between them.

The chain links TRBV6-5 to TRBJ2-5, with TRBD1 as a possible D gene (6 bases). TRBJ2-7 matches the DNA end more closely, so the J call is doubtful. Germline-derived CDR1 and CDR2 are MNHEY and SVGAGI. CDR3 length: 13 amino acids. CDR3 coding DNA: TGTGCCAGCAGGAGGGGGATAGAGTACGAGCAGTACTTC. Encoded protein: CASRRGIEYEQYF.

The CDR3 is CASSSRTGSETQYF. DNA of the CDR3: TGTGCCAGCAGCTCCAGGACAGGATCAGAGACCCAGTACTTC. This chain connects TRBV7-9 to TRBJ2-5, with TRBD1 matching over 7 bases. CDR1 and CDR2 from the germline V gene are SEHNR and FQNEAQ (reference sequence). Unmatched junction bases numbered 6, after V lost 4 bases and J lost 4 bases. CDR3 size: 14 residues.